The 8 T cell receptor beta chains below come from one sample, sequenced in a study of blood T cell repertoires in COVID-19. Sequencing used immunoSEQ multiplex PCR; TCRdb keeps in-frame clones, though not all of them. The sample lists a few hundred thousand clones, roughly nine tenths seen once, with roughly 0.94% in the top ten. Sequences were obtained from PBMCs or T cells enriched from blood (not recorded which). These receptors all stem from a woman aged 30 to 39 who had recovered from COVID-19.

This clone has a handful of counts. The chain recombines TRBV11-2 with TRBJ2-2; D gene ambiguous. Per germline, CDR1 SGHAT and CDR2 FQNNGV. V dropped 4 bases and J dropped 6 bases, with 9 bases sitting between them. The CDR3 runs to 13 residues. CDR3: CASSYESAGELFF. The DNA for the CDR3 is TGTGCCAGCAGCTACGAGAGTGCCGGGGAGCTGTTTTTT.

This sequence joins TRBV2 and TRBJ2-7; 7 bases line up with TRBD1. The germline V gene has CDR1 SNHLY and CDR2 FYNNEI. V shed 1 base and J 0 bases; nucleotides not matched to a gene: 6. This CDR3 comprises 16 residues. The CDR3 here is CASSEEGGRSSYEQYF. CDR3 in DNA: TGTGCCAGCAGTGAAGAAGGGGGCAGGAGCTCCTACGAGCAGTACTTC.

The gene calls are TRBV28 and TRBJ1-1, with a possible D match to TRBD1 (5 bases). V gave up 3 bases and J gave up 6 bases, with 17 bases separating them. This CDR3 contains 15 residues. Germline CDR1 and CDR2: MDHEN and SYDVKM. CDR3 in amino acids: CASSLGGRREAEAFF. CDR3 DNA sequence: TGTGCCAGCAGTTTGGGGGGAAGAAGGGAGGCTGAAGCTTTCTTT.

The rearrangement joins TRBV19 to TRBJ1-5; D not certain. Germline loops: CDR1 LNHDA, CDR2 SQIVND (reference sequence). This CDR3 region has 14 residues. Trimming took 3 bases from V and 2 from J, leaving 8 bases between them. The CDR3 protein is CASSIPGGNQPQHF. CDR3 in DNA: TGTGCCAGTAGTATTCCCGGGGGCAATCAGCCCCAGCATTTT.

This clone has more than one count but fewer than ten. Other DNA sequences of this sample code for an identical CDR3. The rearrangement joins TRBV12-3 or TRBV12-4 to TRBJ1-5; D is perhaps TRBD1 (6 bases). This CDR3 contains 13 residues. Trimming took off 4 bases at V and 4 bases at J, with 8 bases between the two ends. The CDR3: CASSSTGNQPQHF. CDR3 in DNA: TGTGCCAGCAGTTCTACAGGGAATCAGCCCCAGCATTTT.

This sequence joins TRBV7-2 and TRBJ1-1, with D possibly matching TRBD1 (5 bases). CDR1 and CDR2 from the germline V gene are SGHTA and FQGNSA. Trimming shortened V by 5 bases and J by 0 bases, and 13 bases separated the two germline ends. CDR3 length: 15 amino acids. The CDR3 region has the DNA TGTGCCAGCAGCAAGACAGTCTTGATGAACACTGAAGCTTTCTTT. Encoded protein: CASSKTVLMNTEAFF.

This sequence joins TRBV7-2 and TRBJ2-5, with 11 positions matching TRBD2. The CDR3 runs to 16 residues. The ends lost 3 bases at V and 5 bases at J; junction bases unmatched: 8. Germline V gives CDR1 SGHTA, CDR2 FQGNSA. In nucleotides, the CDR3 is TGTGCCAGCAGCTTTAATAGCGGGGGGGCAACCGAGACCCAGTACTTC. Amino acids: CASSFNSGGATETQYF.

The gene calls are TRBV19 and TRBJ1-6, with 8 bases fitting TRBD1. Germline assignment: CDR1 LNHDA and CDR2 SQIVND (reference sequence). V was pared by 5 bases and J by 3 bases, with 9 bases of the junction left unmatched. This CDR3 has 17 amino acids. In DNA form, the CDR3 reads TGTGCCAGTAGTTCCCAGATCGGACAGGGCTATAATTCACCCCTCCACTTT. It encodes CASSSQIGQGYNSPLHF.